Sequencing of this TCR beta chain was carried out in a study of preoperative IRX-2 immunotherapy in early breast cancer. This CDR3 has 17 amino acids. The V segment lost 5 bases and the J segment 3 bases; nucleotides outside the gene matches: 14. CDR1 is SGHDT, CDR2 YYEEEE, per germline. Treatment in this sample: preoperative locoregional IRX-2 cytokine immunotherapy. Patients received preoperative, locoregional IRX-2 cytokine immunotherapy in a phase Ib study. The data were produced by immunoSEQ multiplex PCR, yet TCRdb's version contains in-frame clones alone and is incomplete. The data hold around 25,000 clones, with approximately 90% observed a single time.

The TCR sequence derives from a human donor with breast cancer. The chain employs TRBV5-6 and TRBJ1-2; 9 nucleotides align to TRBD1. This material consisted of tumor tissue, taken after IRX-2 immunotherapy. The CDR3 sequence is CASRDRKGQGGDYGYTF. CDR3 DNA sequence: TGTGCCAGCAGGGACCGCAAGGGACAGGGTGGGGACTATGGCTACACCTTC.